A single sample gave rise to the 4 T cell receptor beta chains below, sequenced in a study of radiation and T cells in renal cell carcinoma. Time point defined: blood 2 weeks post-SBRT. Treatment denoted: 15 Gy SBRT to primary tumor, nephrectomy 4 weeks later. Generated by immunoSEQ multiplex PCR, the TCRdb table keeps only in-frame clones and is missing some. The data contain just over 150,000 clones, over 80% of them singletons. Sequences were derived from blood, sampled from a patient whose treatment included radiotherapy and nephrectomy. Source of these receptors: a woman in her forties or fifties with renal cell carcinoma.

V is TRBV4-3 and J is TRBJ1-1; D remains ambiguous. The CDR3 extends over 18 amino acids. The germline CDR1 and CDR2 sequences are LGHNA and YSLEER. Between the trimmed V and J ends, which lost 5 bases and 4 bases, there was a span of 26 bases. The CDR3 DNA is TGCGCCAGCAGCTTGTCAGAAGGGCTTCTTCTAGGAGGCACTGAAGCTTTCTTT. It translates to CASSLSEGLLLGGTEAFF.

This chain connects TRBV15 to TRBJ1-1; D ambiguous. V was pared by 0 bases and J by 6 bases, with 5 bases between. The CDR3 length is 12 residues. CDR1 and CDR2 (germline): LNHNV, YYDKDF (reference sequence). CDR3 nucleotides: TGTGCCACCAGCAGAGATGTCCCTGAAGCTTTCTTT. It yields the protein CATSRDVPEAFF.

This clone was recorded a few times. V is TRBV18 and J is TRBJ1-2, with 8 bases matching TRBD1. The trim removed 5 bases at V and 4 bases at J, leaving 6 bases unmatched. Germline assignment: CDR1 KGHSH and CDR2 LQKENI. CDR3 size: 14 residues. Written as DNA, the CDR3 is TGTGCCAGCTCATCGGGGGACAGGACCTATGGCTACACCTTC. Its translation: CASSSGDRTYGYTF. Based on the CDR3 plus reference TRBV18 and TRBJ1-2, the full variable domain is NAGVMQNPRHLVRRRGQEARLRCSPMKGHSHVYWYRQLPEEGLKFMVYLQKENIIDESGMPKERFSAEFPKEGPSILRIQQVVRGDSAAYFCASSSGDRTYGYTFGSGTRLTVV.

The rearrangement links TRBV7-8 to TRBJ1-1, with a tentative D call TRBD1 (5 bases). This CDR3 region has 13 residues. V was clipped by 4 bases and J by 3 bases, with 9 bases between them. CDR1 is SGHVS and CDR2 is FQNEAQ in the germline V gene. The CDR3 DNA reads as TGTGCCAGCAGCTCGATCAGGGACACTGAAGCTTTCTTT. Its protein is CASSSIRDTEAFF.